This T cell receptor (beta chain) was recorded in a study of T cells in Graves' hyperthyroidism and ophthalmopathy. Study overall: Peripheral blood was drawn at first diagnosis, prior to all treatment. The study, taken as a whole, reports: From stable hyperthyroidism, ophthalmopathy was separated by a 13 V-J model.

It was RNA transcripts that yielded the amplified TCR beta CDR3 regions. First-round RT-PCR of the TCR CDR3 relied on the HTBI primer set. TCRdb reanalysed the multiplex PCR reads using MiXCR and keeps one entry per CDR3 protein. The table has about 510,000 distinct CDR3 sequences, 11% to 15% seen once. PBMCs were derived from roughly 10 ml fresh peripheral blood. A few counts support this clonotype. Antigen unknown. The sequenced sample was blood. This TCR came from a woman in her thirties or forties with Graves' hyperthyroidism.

As DNA, the CDR3 is TGCGCCAGCAGCGCGGGGGTAGCGGGACCAGCCGGAGAGACCCAGTACTTC. It translates to CASSAGVAGPAGETQYF. V gene TRBV5-1 combines with J gene TRBJ2-5, with 8 positions matching TRBD2. The CDR3 consists of 17 residues. In germline, CDR1 is SGHRS, CDR2 YFSETQ. After removal of 4 bases from V and 4 bases from J, the junction contained 15 bases not matched to a gene.